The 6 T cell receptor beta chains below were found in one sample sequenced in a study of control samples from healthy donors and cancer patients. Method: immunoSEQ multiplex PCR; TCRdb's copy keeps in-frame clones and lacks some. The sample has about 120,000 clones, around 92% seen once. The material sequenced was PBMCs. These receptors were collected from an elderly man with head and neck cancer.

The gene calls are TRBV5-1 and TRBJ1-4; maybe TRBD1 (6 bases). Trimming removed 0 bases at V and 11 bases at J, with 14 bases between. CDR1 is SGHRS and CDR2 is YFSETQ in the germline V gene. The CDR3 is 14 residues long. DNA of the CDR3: TGCGCCAGCAGCTTGGGACAGGATCAAACCAAACTGTTTTTT. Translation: CASSLGQDQTKLFF.

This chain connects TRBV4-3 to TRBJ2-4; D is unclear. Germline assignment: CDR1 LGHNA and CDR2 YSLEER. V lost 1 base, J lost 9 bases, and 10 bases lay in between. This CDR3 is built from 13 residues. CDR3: CASSQAVSFIQYF. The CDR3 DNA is TGCGCCAGCAGCCAAGCGGTCAGTTTCATTCAGTACTTC.

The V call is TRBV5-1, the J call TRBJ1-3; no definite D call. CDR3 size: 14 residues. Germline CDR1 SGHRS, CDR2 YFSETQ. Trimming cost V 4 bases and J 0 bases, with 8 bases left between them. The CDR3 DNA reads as TGCGCCAGCAGCCAGGCCCTCTCTGGAAACACCATATATTTT. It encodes CASSQALSGNTIYF.

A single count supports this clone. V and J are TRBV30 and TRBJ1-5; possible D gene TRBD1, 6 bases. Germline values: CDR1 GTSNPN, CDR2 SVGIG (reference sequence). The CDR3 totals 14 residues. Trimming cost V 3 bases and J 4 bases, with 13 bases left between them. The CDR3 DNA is TGTGCCTGGAGCGGGACAAATTTTAATCAGCCCCAGCATTTT. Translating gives CAWSGTNFNQPQHF.

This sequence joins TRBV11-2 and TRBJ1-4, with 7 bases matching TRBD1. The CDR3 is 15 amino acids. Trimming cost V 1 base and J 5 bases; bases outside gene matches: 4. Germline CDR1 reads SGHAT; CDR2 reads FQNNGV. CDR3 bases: TGTGCCAGCAGCTTAGCTGGGACAGCGAATGAAAAACTGTTTTTT. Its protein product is CASSLAGTANEKLFF.

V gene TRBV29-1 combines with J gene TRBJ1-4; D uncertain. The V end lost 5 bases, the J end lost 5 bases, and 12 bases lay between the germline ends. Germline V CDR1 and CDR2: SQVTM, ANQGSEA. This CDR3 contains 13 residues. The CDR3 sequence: CSVSVGGNEKLFF. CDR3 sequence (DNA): TGCAGCGTTTCCGTCGGAGGGAATGAAAAACTGTTTTTT.